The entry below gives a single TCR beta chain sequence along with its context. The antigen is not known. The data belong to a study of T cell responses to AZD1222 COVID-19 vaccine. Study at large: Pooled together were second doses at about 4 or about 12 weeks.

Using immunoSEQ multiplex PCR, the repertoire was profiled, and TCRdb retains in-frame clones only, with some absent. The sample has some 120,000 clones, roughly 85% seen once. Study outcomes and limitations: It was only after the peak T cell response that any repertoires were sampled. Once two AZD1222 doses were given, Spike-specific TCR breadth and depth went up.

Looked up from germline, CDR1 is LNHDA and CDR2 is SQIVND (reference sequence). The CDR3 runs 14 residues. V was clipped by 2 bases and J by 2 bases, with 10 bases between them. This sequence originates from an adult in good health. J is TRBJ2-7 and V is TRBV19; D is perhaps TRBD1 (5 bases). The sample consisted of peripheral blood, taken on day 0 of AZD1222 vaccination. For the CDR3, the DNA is TGTGCCAGTAGTATAAGGGGCTTCACCTACGAGCAGTACTTC. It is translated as CASSIRGFTYEQYF.